This T cell receptor beta chain originates from a study of preoperative IRX-2 immunotherapy in early breast cancer. The method was immunoSEQ multiplex PCR; TCRdb's version includes in-frame clones alone and lacks a portion of them. The data contain tens of thousands of clones, roughly 89% of them seen just once; the ten biggest clones take up roughly 10%. The V end was cut by 5 bases, the J end by 4 bases, with 6 bases between. CDR3 length: 13 residues. Germline V lookup: CDR1 SGHTA, CDR2 FQGNSA. Stated treatment: preoperative locoregional IRX-2 cytokine immunotherapy. This phase Ib study tested locoregional IRX-2 cytokine immunotherapy given before surgery.

This clonotype was sampled from a human donor with breast cancer. The biological material was taken from a patient treated with IRX-2 immunotherapy. This chain connects TRBV7-2 to TRBJ2-6; D remains unclear. CDR3 sequence (DNA): TGTGCCAGCAGCCCGAGGGGGGCCAACGTCCTGACTTTC. Amino acid sequence: CASSPRGANVLTF.